Following are 18 T cell receptor beta chains from one sample sequenced in a study of blood T cells in healthy people across ages (dated by TCRdb to the mid-2010s). Library preparation employed 5' RACE. The sequencer listed for this sample is Illumina HiSeq 2500. A second roughly 6 to 12 cycle PCR used a sample-barcoded 5' primer and a J-beta primer mix. TCRdb reworked the public reads: Q25 trimming with fastp, MiXCR clone assembly, productive beta chains retained. Every distinct CDR3 protein forms one entry, paired with its most common genes and DNA. The sample records about 680,000 distinct CDR3 sequences, roughly 49% of which are singletons. About 32% of the sample goes to the ten largest clones. The sample consisted of blood. These receptors were collected from a woman aged 60 to 75 in good health.

This clonotype was detected many times. The J gene is TRBJ2-5, the V gene TRBV7-2, with TRBD1 as a possible D gene (5 bases). Trimming shortened V by 2 bases and J by 5 bases, and 6 bases separated the two germline ends. This CDR3 spans 12 amino acids. CDR1 and CDR2 from the germline V gene are SGHTA and FQGNSA. CDR3 sequence reads: CASSLQGETQYF. The CDR3 nucleotides are TGTGCCAGCAGCTTACAGGGCGAGACCCAGTACTTC.

The rearrangement uses TRBV10-3 and TRBJ2-6, with D possibly TRBD2 on 6 matching bases. CDR1 is ENHRY and CDR2 is SYGVKD in the germline V gene. The CDR3 has 16 amino acids. V lost 6 bases and J lost 0, with 12 bases in between. CDR3: CAIRKDGSSGANVLTF. For the CDR3, the DNA is TGTGCCATCAGGAAGGACGGGAGCTCTGGGGCCAACGTCCTGACTTTC.

About this clonotype: At one of its ends the junction is not consistent with the germline gene, which may arise from a read error. The CDR3 region is CACSLLGNTIYF. The CDR3 DNA reads as TGTGCCTGCAGCTTACTTGGAAACACCATATATTTT. The chain has TRBV7-2 and TRBJ1-3; D remains unclear. This CDR3 is 12 amino acids long. Germline V gene lookup returns CDR1 SGHTA and CDR2 FQGNSA.

This clonotype showed up just a few times. The rearrangement uses TRBV20-1 and TRBJ1-2; 11 bases are shared with TRBD1. The CDR3 length is 16 residues. Trimming at V came to 6 bases and at J to 4 bases, leaving 13 bases not matched to a gene. Germline CDR1 and CDR2: DFQATT and SNEGSKA (reference sequence). This CDR3 reads CSAQSRDRGEIYGYTF. The CDR3, as DNA: TGCAGTGCCCAGTCCCGGGACAGGGGGGAGATCTATGGCTACACCTTC.

This rearrangement joins TRBV20-1 to TRBJ1-2; TRBD1 might be the D (5 bases). V was pared by 7 bases and J by 1 base, with 10 bases between. From germline, CDR1 is DFQATT and CDR2 SNEGSKA (reference sequence). There are 12 residues in the CDR3. The CDR3 here is CSGGAGNYGYTF. CDR3 sequence (DNA): TGCAGTGGAGGGGCAGGTAACTATGGCTACACCTTC.

This clonotype was counted between two and nine times. V and J are TRBV12-3 or TRBV12-4 and TRBJ2-5; 8 bases fit TRBD1. The CDR3 spans 14 residues. The junction had 2 bases not matched to a gene; V was cut back by 3 bases and J by 2 bases. CDR3 residues: CASSLGQVQETQYF. The CDR3 nucleotides are TGTGCCAGCAGTTTGGGACAGGTACAAGAGACCCAGTACTTC.

The chain recombines TRBV7-2 with TRBJ2-7; 10 bases align to TRBD2. The germline V gene has CDR1 SGHTA and CDR2 FQGNSA. The trim removed 4 bases at V and 1 base at J, leaving 1 base unmatched. CDR3 length: 14 amino acids. The CDR3 region is CASSSAGGSYEQYF. The CDR3 DNA follows: TGTGCCAGCAGCTCAGCGGGAGGGTCCTACGAGCAGTACTTC.

The rearrangement uses TRBV7-8 and TRBJ2-7, with no clear D. V was trimmed by 5 bases and J by 4 bases, leaving 6 bases between them. CDR3 length: 11 residues. Per germline, CDR1 SGHVS and CDR2 FQNEAQ. Here the CDR3 reads CASSMVYEQYF. CDR3 sequence (DNA): TGTGCCAGCAGCATGGTTTACGAGCAGTACTTC.

This chain links TRBV20-1 with TRBJ2-7; TRBD2 matches 10 bases. The CDR3 has 14 residues. Germline CDR1 is DFQATT and CDR2 is SNEGSKA (reference sequence). J gave up 4 bases and V 5 bases, and 8 bases lay outside the gene matches. The CDR3 DNA sequence: TGCAGTGCTGGATCTAGCGGGAGTATTTACGAGCAGTACTTC. Its protein product is CSAGSSGSIYEQYF.

V is TRBV25-1 and J is TRBJ2-3; TRBD2 is a possible D gene (5 bases). Trimming pared 6 bases from V and 2 bases from J, leaving 15 bases between. Germline V gene data show CDR1 as MGHDK and CDR2 as SYGVNS. The CDR3 spans 15 residues. The CDR3: CASRLTGSSTDTQYF. The CDR3 nucleotides read TGTGCCAGCAGGTTGACGGGATCCTCCACAGATACGCAGTATTTT.

The chain combines TRBV7-2 with TRBJ2-7; tentatively, D is TRBD1 (6 bases). CDR3 length: 18 amino acids. With 5 bases removed from V and 7 bases from J, the gap between germline ends came to 30 bases. Germline V gene data show CDR1 as SGHTA and CDR2 as FQGNSA. The CDR3 spells CASSPGYPATGPTNEQYF. In DNA form, the CDR3 reads TGTGCCAGCAGCCCAGGGTACCCGGCGACAGGTCCCACCAATGAGCAGTACTTC.

The chain employs TRBV7-2 and TRBJ2-5; D call uncertain. CDR3 length: 13 residues. V was cut by 2 bases and J by 5 bases, with 9 bases left in between. Germline loops: CDR1 SGHTA, CDR2 FQGNSA. The CDR3 DNA reads TGTGCCAGCAGCTTATCTATCGCGGAGACCCAGTACTTC. It translates to CASSLSIAETQYF.

This chain joins TRBV7-2 and TRBJ2-4, with 7 bases fitting TRBD1. The CDR3 loop spans 16 amino acids. Germline V gene data show CDR1 as SGHTA and CDR2 as FQGNSA. V gave up 5 bases and J gave up 6 bases; unmatched junction bases: 13. The CDR3 here is CASSLQTGLLINIQYF. CDR3 coding DNA: TGTGCCAGCAGCCTCCAGACAGGGTTGTTAATAAACATTCAGTACTTC.

The chain is built from TRBV6-2 or TRBV6-3 and TRBJ2-1; 11 bases align to TRBD2. The V segment lost 2 bases and the J segment 6 bases; nucleotides outside the gene matches: 6. This CDR3 has 16 amino acids. Germline CDR1 MNHEY, CDR2 SVGEGT. The CDR3 bases are TGTGCCAGCAGTTACCCTAGCGGGAGGATTACCAATGAGCAGTTCTTC. Translation: CASSYPSGRITNEQFF.

The chain joins TRBV5-1 to TRBJ1-6, with TRBD1 as a possible D gene (5 bases). The CDR3 runs to 16 residues. CDR1 is SGHRS, CDR2 YFSETQ, per germline. Trimming took off 0 bases at V and 7 bases at J, with 14 bases between the two ends. The CDR3 here is CASSLETQGGNSPLHF. CDR3 nucleotides: TGCGCCAGCAGCTTGGAAACCCAGGGTGGGAATTCACCCCTCCACTTT.

This clonotype was picked up many times. The J gene is TRBJ1-2, the V gene TRBV28; TRBD1 matches at 8 bases. After removal of 4 bases from V and 2 bases from J, the junction contained 0 bases not matched to a gene. The germline gives CDR1 MDHEN, CDR2 SYDVKM. This CDR3 region has 13 residues. The CDR3 here is CASSSGGNYGYTF. For the CDR3, the DNA is TGTGCCAGCAGTTCAGGGGGCAACTATGGCTACACCTTC.

The chain joins TRBV5-1 to TRBJ2-6; D is uncertain. The ends were cut back, 4 bases at V and 0 bases at J, with 8 bases in the middle. Germline CDR1 is SGHRS and CDR2 is YFSETQ. The CDR3 runs to 15 residues. In nucleotides, the CDR3 is TGCGCCAGCAGCGTGAGGAACTCTGGGGCCAACGTCCTGACTTTC. Amino acids: CASSVRNSGANVLTF.

There are a few counts of this clonotype. The chain combines TRBV20-1 with TRBJ2-3; a weak D match, TRBD2 (6 bases). Germline V gives CDR1 DFQATT, CDR2 SNEGSKA (reference sequence). The CDR3 sequence is 15 residues long. V lost 3 bases, J lost 3 bases, and 16 bases lay in between. CDR3 protein: CSASTGSYDTDTQYF. The CDR3 DNA sequence: TGCAGTGCTAGCACCGGGAGTTATGATACAGATACGCAGTATTTT.